These 2 T cell receptor beta chains were sequenced from one sample in a study of early T cells in non-severe SARS-CoV-2 infection (dated by TCRdb to the early 2020s). Libraries were built with 5' RACE. Sequenced on a NextSeq 500. TCRdb redid the processing of the public reads, applying fastp at Q25 and MiXCR, and retained in-frame beta chains. CDR3 protein sequences are deduplicated, and each keeps its most common genes and DNA. The sample table records tens of thousands of distinct CDR3 sequences; approximately 5.6% of these occur just once. The top ten constitute approximately 3.6% of the sample. The sample comprised whole blood. Receptors were obtained from an adult who was a healthcare worker with PCR-confirmed SARS-CoV-2 infection or an uninfected control (not recorded which).

This clonotype was picked up a small number of times. The chain couples TRBV18 to TRBJ2-3; D perhaps matches TRBD2 (6 bases). The CDR3 has 15 amino acids. With 0 bases removed from V and 4 bases from J, the gap between germline ends came to 11 bases. Germline V lookup: CDR1 KGHSH, CDR2 LQKENI. CDR3 nucleotide sequence: TGTGCCAGCTCACCACCAGCGGGTACCGCAGATACGCAGTATTTT. It codes for CASSPPAGTADTQYF. The whole variable domain, remainder taken from reference TRBV18 and TRBJ2-3, is NAGVMQNPRHLVRRRGQEARLRCSPMKGHSHVYWYRQLPEEGLKFMVYLQKENIIDESGMPKERFSAEFPKEGPSILRIQQVVRGDSAAYFCASSPPAGTADTQYFGPGTRLTVL.

This clonotype appeared many times. The CDR3 sequence: CASSLTGEWTEAFF. The CDR3 DNA is TGTGCCAGCAGTTTGACGGGGGAATGGACTGAAGCTTTCTTT. This chain joins TRBV12-3 or TRBV12-4 and TRBJ1-1; D possibly corresponds to TRBD1 (5 bases). The CDR3 extends over 14 amino acids. With 3 bases removed from V and 5 bases from J, the gap between germline ends came to 13 bases.